The 13 T cell receptor beta chains below all came from one sample that was sequenced in a study of identical twins. TCRdb recomputed calls from the 5' RACE reads with MiXCR, one row per CDR3 protein. The table includes some 690,000 distinct CDR3 sequences, around 21% detected once. These data were also reused for a study on T cells expressing NK-cell markers.

Specimen: PBMCs. The receptors shown here come from a woman between 18 and 29 years old in good health.

The chain couples TRBV20-1 to TRBJ1-1; D gene ambiguous. The germline V gene encodes CDR1 DFQATT and CDR2 SNEGSKA (reference sequence). The V gene lost 6 bases and the J gene lost 1 base, with 18 bases spanning the gap. The length of the CDR3 is 15 residues. The CDR3 loop is CSAYRLLAGNTEAFF. The CDR3, as DNA: TGCAGTGCATATCGACTACTCGCTGGGAACACTGAAGCTTTCTTT.

Many counts were recorded for this clonotype. The chain has TRBV7-2 and TRBJ2-1; unclear D gene. V was pared by 2 bases and J by 2 bases, with 10 bases between. CDR3 size: 15 residues. From germline, CDR1 is SGHTA and CDR2 FQGNSA. The CDR3 DNA follows: TGTGCCAGCAGCTTAACTTCGCGCCCCTACAATGAGCAGTTCTTC. This codes for CASSLTSRPYNEQFF. The full variable domain, in which reference TRBV7-2 and TRBJ2-1 provide the parts outside the CDR3, is GAGVSQSPSNKVTEKGKDVELRCDPISGHTALYWYRQSLGQGLEFLIYFQGNSAPDKSGLPSDRFSAERTGGSVSTLTIQRTQQEDSAVYLCASSLTSRPYNEQFFGPGTRLTVL.

This clonotype was observed a handful of times. The chain recombines TRBV10-3 with TRBJ2-7; D is undetermined. CDR3 size: 12 residues. CDR1 and CDR2 (germline): ENHRY, SYGVKD. V dropped 1 base and J dropped 6 bases, with 7 bases sitting between them. The DNA of the CDR3 is TGTGCCATCAGTGAGTTCGAGTCCGAGCAGTACTTC. Translating gives CAISEFESEQYF.

This clonotype was seen only a few times. The chain joins TRBV25-1 to TRBJ2-7; tentative D call: TRBD1 (6 bases). Germline loops: CDR1 MGHDK, CDR2 SYGVNS. This CDR3 has 13 amino acids. Between the trimmed V and J ends, which lost 8 bases and 2 bases, there was a span of 13 bases. Here the CDR3 reads CASARGQTYEQYF. The CDR3 DNA sequence: TGTGCCAGCGCAAGAGGACAGACCTACGAGCAGTACTTC.

The genes are TRBV11-2 and TRBJ1-1, with unresolved D. The length of the CDR3 is 12 residues. V lost 5 bases, J lost 6 bases, and 10 bases lay in between. Germline CDR1 is SGHAT and CDR2 is FQNNGV. DNA for the CDR3: TGTGCCAGCAGCCCGCACCGGGCTGAAGCTTTCTTT. Its translation: CASSPHRAEAFF.

This chain connects TRBV12-3 or TRBV12-4 to TRBJ2-5; no clear D. V was pared by 6 bases and J by 8 bases, with 16 bases between. The CDR3 spans 13 residues. The CDR3 loop is CASSRSSFVTQYF. The DNA for the CDR3 is TGTGCCAGCAGCCGATCAAGTTTCGTAACCCAGTACTTC.

The CDR3 region has the DNA TGCAGTACAAGGGCCGACAATGAGCAGTTCTTC. This sequence encodes CSTRADNEQFF. The chain carries TRBV20-1 and TRBJ2-1, with D uncertain. V lost 8 bases to trimming and J lost 5 bases, with 10 bases between them. CDR3 length: 11 residues. Per the germline V gene, CDR1 is DFQATT and CDR2 is SNEGSKA (reference sequence).

The V and J genes are TRBV5-1 and TRBJ2-7, with a possible D match to TRBD2 (6 bases). Trimming removed 4 bases from V and 0 bases from J, with 14 bases in between. The germline V gene has CDR1 SGHRS and CDR2 YFSETQ. The CDR3 consists of 15 residues. The CDR3 nucleotides read TGCGCCAGCAGCACCACCGGGGGAGTCTCCTACGAGCAGTACTTC. Translated: CASSTTGGVSYEQYF.

This clonotype was recorded a few times. The chain employs TRBV5-1 and TRBJ1-1; 8 bases match TRBD1. The germline V gene encodes CDR1 SGHRS and CDR2 YFSETQ. This CDR3 is built from 14 residues. J gave up 6 bases and V 4 bases, and 8 bases lay outside the gene matches. The CDR3 coding sequence is TGCGCCAGCAGCCCGGACAGGGAAGACGCTGAAGCTTTCTTT. Protein: CASSPDREDAEAFF.

This clonotype was picked up a small number of times. The chain couples TRBV2 to TRBJ2-7; a weak D match, TRBD2 (5 bases). Trimming removed 7 bases at V and 6 bases at J, with 16 bases between. Germline V gene sequence: CDR1 SNHLY, CDR2 FYNNEI. The CDR3 totals 13 residues. The CDR3 DNA reads TGTGCCAGCACCACCGTCGGAGGTCTCGAGCAGTACTTC. This encodes CASTTVGGLEQYF.

Ten or more counts support this clonotype. V usage is TRBV6-5 and J usage is TRBJ2-1, with 7 positions matching TRBD2. V was pared by 2 bases and J by 5 bases, with 3 bases of the junction left unmatched. CDR1 is MNHEY and CDR2 is SVGAGI in the germline V gene. The CDR3 sequence is 14 residues long. The CDR3: CASSYRSGDNEQFF. The DNA for the CDR3 is TGTGCCAGCAGTTACAGGAGCGGGGACAATGAGCAGTTCTTC.

This clonotype was detected once. The chain links TRBV10-3 to TRBJ2-5; D uncertain. Looked up from germline, CDR1 is ENHRY and CDR2 is SYGVKD. The CDR3 consists of 12 residues. V was clipped by 4 bases and J by 5 bases, with 8 bases between them. The CDR3 here is CAISGVEETQYF. The CDR3 DNA follows: TGTGCCATCAGTGGGGTTGAGGAGACCCAGTACTTC.

In its sample, this clonotype was seen once. The gene calls are TRBV2 and TRBJ1-1; 8 nucleotides line up with TRBD1. The germline gives CDR1 SNHLY, CDR2 FYNNEI. The CDR3 consists of 14 residues. V lost 6 bases and J lost 5; bases outside the gene matches: 8. The CDR3: CASRADRAGTEAFF. The CDR3 nucleotides read TGTGCCAGCAGGGCGGACAGGGCCGGGACTGAAGCTTTCTTT.